This TCR beta chain was profiled in a study of blood T cell repertoires in COVID-19. Study as a whole: The origin of the acute and convalescent COVID-19 samples was the United States, Italy and Spain.

In the authors' methods: Amplification of reference gene primers provided the estimated nucleated cell counts. Profiling relied on immunoSEQ multiplex PCR, and the TCRdb table lists in-frame clones only, not all of them. The V and J calls and clone size come from that table; D and trimming were worked out from the DNA. Of approximately 120,000 clones in the sample, 81% were seen once. Germline assignment: CDR1 MNHEY and CDR2 SMNVEV (reference sequence). The CDR3 is 12 residues long. V lost 6 bases to trimming and J lost 7 bases, with 12 bases between them. Sequenced: peripheral blood. The receptor was derived from a man younger than 40 with COVID-19, enrolled during active disease. This chain links TRBV27 with TRBJ1-2; a possible D gene is TRBD1 (5 bases). CDR3 DNA: TGTGCCAGCAGAGAGGGAGGGACTGGCTACACCTTC. Residues: CASREGGTGYTF.